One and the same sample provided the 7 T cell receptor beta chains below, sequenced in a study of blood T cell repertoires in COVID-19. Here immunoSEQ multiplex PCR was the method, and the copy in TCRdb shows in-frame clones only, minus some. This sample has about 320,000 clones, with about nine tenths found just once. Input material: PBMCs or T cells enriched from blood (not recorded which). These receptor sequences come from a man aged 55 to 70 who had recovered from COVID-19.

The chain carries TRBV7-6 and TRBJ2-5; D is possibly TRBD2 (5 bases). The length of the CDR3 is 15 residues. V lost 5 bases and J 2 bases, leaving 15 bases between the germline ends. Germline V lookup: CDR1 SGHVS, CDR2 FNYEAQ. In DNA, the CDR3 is TGTGCCAGCAGCCTGGCGAGGGTCGGGCAAGAGACCCAGTACTTC. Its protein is CASSLARVGQETQYF.

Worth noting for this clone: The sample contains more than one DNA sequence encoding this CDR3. The CDR3 bases are TGTGCCAGCAGTACAGGGGCTAACTATGGCTACACCTTC. Translated, it gives CASSTGANYGYTF. The J gene is TRBJ1-2, the V gene TRBV12-3 or TRBV12-4, with 7 bases fitting TRBD1. CDR3 length equals 13 residues. V trimming: 5 bases; J trimming: 0 bases; junction bases outside the gene matches: 0.

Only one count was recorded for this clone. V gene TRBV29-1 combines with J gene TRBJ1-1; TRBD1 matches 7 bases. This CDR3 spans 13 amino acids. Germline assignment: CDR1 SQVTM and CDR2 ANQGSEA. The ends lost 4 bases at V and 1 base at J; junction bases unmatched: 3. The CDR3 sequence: CSVADRRNTEAFF. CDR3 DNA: TGCAGCGTTGCGGACAGGAGGAACACTGAAGCTTTCTTT.

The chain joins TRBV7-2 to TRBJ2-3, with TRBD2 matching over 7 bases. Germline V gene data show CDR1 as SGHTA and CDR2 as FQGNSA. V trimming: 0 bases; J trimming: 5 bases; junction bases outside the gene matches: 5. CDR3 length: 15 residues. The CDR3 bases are TGTGCCAGCAGCTTAGCGGCGGGAGCGGGAGATACGCAGTATTTT. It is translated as CASSLAAGAGDTQYF.

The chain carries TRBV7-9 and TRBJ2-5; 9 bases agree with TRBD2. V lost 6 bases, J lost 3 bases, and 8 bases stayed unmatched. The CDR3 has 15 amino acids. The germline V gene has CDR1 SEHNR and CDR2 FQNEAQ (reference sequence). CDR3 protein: CASSSASGGKETQYF. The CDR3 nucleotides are TGTGCCAGCAGTAGCGCGAGCGGGGGGAAAGAGACCCAGTACTTC.

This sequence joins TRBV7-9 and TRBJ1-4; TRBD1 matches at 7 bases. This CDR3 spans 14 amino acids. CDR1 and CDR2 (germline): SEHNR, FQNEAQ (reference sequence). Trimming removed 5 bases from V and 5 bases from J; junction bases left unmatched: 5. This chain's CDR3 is CASSVDRLNEKLFF. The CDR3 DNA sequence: TGTGCCAGCAGCGTGGACAGGTTAAATGAAAAACTGTTTTTT. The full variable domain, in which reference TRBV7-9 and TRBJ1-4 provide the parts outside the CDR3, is DTGVSQNPRHKITKRGQNVTFRCDPISEHNRLYWYRQTLGQGPEFLTYFQNEAQLEKSRLLSDRFSAERPKGSFSTLEIQRTEQGDSAMYLCASSVDRLNEKLFFGSGTQLSVL.

The CDR3 DNA is TGTGCCTGGAATAACGGGGGACTGAGCAATCAGCCCCAGCATTTT. Amino acids: CAWNNGGLSNQPQHF. J is TRBJ1-5 and V is TRBV30; weak D call: TRBD1 (5 bases). CDR1 and CDR2 (germline): GTSNPN, SVGIG (reference sequence). The CDR3 contains 15 residues. V shed 4 bases and J shed 1 base, with 14 bases lying between them.